This T cell receptor beta chain was identified during a study of blood T cell repertoires in COVID-19. As for the study in general: PBMCs, B-cell-depleted T cells, or T cells provided the cDNA or gDNA that made up the material.

Trimming removed 5 bases at V and 4 bases at J, with 17 bases between. The CDR3 contains 15 residues. Germline loops: CDR1 SGDLS, CDR2 YYNGEE. Produced via immunoSEQ multiplex PCR; TCRdb's table is partial and in-frame only. The sample carries nearly 35,000 clones, nearly 95% recorded once. The source is a human donor in a cohort sampled during active COVID-19. V usage is TRBV9 and J usage is TRBJ2-3; D perhaps matches TRBD2 (7 bases). Sequenced: peripheral blood. The chain's CDR3 is CASSSGAGAPDTQYF. In DNA form, the CDR3 reads TGTGCCAGCAGTTCAGGGGCGGGAGCTCCAGATACGCAGTATTTT. The variable domain in full, with the rest retrieved from reference TRBV9 and TRBJ2-3, is DSGVTQTPKHLITATGQRVTLRCSPRSGDLSVYWYQQSLDQGLQFLIQYYNGEERAKGNILERFSAQQFPDLHSELNLSSLELGDSALYFCASSSGAGAPDTQYFGPGTRLTVL.